This TCR beta chain appears in the sequencing data of a study of control samples from healthy donors and cancer patients. Germline V lookup: CDR1 SGDLS, CDR2 YYNGEE. Trimming took 4 bases from V and 5 from J; bases not matched to a gene: 11. CDR3 length: 15 amino acids. Here immunoSEQ multiplex PCR was the method, and the copy in TCRdb shows in-frame clones only, minus some. The repertoire has about 110,000 clones, around nine tenths of them found once; the top ten carry approximately 15%. This receptor was obtained from a woman aged 45-59 years in good health. Sample: blood. The chain recombines TRBV9 with TRBJ2-5; TRBD1 matches 7 bases. CDR3 region: CASSKGPQGIETQYF. CDR3 nucleotides: TGTGCCAGCAGCAAGGGACCACAGGGGATTGAGACCCAGTACTTC.